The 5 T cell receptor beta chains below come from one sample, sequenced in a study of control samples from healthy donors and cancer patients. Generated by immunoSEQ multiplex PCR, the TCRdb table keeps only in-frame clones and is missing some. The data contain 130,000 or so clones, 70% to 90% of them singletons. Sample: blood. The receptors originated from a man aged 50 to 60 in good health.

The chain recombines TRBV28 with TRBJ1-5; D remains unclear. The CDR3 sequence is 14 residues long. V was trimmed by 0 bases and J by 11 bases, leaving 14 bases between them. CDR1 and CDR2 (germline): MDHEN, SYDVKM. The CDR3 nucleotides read TGTGCCAGCAGTTTATGGGAGACCTCGCGAGCCCAGCATTTT. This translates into CASSLWETSRAQHF.

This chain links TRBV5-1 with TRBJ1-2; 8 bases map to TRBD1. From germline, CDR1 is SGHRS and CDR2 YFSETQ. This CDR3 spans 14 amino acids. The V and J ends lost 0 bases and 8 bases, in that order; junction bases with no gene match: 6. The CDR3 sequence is CASSLADRVHGYTF. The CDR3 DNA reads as TGCGCCAGCAGCTTGGCGGACAGGGTCCACGGCTACACCTTC.

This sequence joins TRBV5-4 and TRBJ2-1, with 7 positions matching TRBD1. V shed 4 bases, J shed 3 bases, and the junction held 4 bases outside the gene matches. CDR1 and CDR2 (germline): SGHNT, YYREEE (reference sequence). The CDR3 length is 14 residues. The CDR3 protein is CASSRDSVYNEQFF. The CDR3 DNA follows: TGTGCCAGCAGCAGGGACAGCGTCTACAATGAGCAGTTCTTC. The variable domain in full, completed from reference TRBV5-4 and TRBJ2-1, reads ETGVTQSPTHLIKTRGQQVTLRCSSQSGHNTVSWYQQALGQGPQFIFQYYREEENGRGNFPPRFSGLQFPNYSSELNVNALELDDSALYLCASSRDSVYNEQFFGPGTRLTVL.

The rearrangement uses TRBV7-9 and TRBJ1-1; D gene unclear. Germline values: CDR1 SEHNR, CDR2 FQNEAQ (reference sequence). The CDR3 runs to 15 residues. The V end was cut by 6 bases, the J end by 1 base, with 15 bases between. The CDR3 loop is CASSPDFSGNTEAFF. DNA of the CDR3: TGTGCCAGCAGTCCGGATTTTAGCGGGAACACTGAAGCTTTCTTT.

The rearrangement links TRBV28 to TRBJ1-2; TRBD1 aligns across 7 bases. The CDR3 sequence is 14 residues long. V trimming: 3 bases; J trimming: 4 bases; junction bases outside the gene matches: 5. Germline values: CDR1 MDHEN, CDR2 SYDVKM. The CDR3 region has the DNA TGTGCCAGCAGTTTTGCAGGGGGTGGCTATGGCTACACCTTC. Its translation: CASSFAGGGYGYTF.